This T cell receptor beta chain was observed in a study of blood T cell repertoires in COVID-19. Study in general: The United States, Italy and Spain were the sources of the acute and convalescent COVID-19 samples. T cells, B-cell-depleted T cells, or PBMCs provided the cDNA or gDNA that served as material.

V lost 7 bases to trimming and J lost 4 bases; unmatched junction nucleotides: 4. The length of the CDR3 is 14 residues. Germline CDR1 reads MNHEY; CDR2 reads SVGAGI. Original processing methods: Estimated nucleated cell counts came from reference gene primer amplification. Produced via immunoSEQ multiplex PCR; TCRdb's table is partial and in-frame only. The V and J calls and clone size were taken over from that table, and D and trimming were inferred from the DNA. This sample has around 60,000 clones, with roughly four fifths found just once. The chain recombines TRBV6-5 with TRBJ2-5; 12 nucleotides agree with TRBD2. The receptor comes from a man aged 80 or over with acute or convalescent COVID-19. Sequenced input: peripheral blood. CDR3 sequence reads: CASTTSGGTETQYF. CDR3 in DNA: TGTGCCAGCACTACTAGCGGGGGGACAGAGACCCAGTACTTC.